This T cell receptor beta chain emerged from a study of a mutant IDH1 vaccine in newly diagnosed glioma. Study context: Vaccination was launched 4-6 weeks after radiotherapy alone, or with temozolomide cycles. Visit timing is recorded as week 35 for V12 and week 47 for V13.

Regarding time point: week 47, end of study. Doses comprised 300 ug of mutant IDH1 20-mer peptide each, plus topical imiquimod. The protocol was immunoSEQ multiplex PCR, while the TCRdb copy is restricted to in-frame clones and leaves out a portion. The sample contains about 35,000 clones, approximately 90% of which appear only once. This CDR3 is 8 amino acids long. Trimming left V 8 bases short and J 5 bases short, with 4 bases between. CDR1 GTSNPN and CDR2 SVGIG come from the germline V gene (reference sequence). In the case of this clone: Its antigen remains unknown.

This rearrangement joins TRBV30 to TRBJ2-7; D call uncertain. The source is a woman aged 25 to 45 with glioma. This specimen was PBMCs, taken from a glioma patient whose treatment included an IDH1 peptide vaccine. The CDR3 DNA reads TGTGCCGCGGACGAGCAGTACTTC. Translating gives CAADEQYF. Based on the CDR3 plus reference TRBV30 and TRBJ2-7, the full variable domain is SQTIHQWPATLVQPVGSPLSLECTVEGTSNPNLYWYRQAAGRGLQLLFYSVGIGQISSEVPQNLSASRPQDRQFILSSKKLLLSDSGFYLCAADEQYFGPGTRLTVT.